The clone carrying this T cell receptor (beta chain) was seen more than once but under ten times. Only in-frame clones appear in the TCRdb table, and some are missing; sequencing was by immunoSEQ multiplex PCR. The sample comprises 40,000 or so clones, 70% to 90% of which are singletons, and more than 9% rests with the top ten. Trimming shortened V by 1 base and J by 11 bases, and 10 bases separated the two germline ends. CDR1 is SGHRS and CDR2 is YFSETQ in the germline V gene. The CDR3 consists of 13 residues. This sample is drawn from a study of blood T cell repertoires in COVID-19. This TCR derives from a human donor in a cohort sampled during active COVID-19. The chain combines TRBV5-1 with TRBJ1-6, with D uncertain. Sequencing input: peripheral blood. CDR3 bases: TGCGCCAGCAGCTTGACCCAGAGGACACCCCTCCACTTT. Residues: CASSLTQRTPLHF. The complete variable domain, with remaining parts taken from reference TRBV5-1 and TRBJ1-6, reads KAGVTQTPRYLIKTRGQQVTLSCSPISGHRSVSWYQQTPGQGLQFLFEYFSETQRNKGNFPGRFSGRQFSNSRSEMNVSTLELGDSALYLCASSLTQRTPLHFGNGTRLTVT.